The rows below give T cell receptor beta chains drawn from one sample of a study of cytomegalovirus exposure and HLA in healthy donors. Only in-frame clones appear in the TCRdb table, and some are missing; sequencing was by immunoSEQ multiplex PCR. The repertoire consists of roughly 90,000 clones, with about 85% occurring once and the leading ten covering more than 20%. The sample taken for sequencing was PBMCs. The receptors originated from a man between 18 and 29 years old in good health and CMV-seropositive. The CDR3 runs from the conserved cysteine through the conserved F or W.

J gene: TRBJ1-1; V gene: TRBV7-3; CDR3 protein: CASSEDSMNTEAFF
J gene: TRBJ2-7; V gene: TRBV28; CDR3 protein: CASSFNSRSSYEQYF
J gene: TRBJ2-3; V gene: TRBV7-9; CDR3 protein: CASSFTGGGTDTQYF
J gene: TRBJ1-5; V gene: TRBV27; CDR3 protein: CASSLSLNQPQHF
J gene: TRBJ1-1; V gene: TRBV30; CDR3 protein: CAWSVWRGMNTEAFF
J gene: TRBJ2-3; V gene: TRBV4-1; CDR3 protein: CASSQGTGNRNTQYF
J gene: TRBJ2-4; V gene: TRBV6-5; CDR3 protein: CASSLRGPGNIQYF
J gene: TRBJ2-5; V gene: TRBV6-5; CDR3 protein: CASRDRGFRETQYF
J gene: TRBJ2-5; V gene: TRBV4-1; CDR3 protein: CASSPKPQTGEKTQYF
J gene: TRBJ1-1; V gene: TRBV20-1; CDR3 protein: CSATGEREAFF
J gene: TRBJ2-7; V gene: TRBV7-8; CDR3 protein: CASSGQGSATYEQYF
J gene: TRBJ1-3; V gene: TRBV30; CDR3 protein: CAWSTGVEGNTIYF
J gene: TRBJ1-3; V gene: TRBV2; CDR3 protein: CASSEALQGAFGNTIYF
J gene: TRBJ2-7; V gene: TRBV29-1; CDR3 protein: CSVDGDRVHEQYF
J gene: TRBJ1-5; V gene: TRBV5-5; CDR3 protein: CASSLGTGSNQPQHF
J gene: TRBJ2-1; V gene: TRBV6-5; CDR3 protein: CASRGSGSGYNEQFF
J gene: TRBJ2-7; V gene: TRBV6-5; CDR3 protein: CASSLAAGDPYEQYF
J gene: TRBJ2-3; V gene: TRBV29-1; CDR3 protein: CSVEGGLAGGEQRPDTQYF
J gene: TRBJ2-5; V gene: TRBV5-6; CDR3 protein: CASSFGRAETQYF
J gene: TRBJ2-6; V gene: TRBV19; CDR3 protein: CATYGTDLSGANVLTF
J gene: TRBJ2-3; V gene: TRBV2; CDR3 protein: CASRTLSGGGTDTQYF
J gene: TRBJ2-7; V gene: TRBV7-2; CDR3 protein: CASSLDWTASYEQYF
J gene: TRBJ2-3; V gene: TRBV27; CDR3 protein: CASSLSGTTQYF
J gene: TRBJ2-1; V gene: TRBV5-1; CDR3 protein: CASTSTSGSYNEQFF
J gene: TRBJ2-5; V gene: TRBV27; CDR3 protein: CAAGTGWGETQYF
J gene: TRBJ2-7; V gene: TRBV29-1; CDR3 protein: CSVGGTGPSYEQYF
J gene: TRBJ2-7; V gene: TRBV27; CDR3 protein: CASRGRLEGNEQYF
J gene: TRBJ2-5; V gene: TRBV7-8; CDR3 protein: CASSLARLALETQYF
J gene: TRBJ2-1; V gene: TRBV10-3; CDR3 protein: CAISLNTSGLYNEQFF
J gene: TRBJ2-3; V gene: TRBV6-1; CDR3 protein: CASSFGLAGGPGYF
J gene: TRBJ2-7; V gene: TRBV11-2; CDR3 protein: CASSSPGPTGYEQYF
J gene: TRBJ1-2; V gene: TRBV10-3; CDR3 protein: CAISVGTGGPDGYTF
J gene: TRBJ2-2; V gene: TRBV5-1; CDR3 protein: CASQKRPGAGELFF
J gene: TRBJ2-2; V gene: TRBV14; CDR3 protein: CASSHGVYTGELFF
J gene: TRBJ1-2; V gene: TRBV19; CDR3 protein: CASLQSGSANYGYTF
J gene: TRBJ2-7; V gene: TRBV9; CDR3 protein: CASSVGVSGAYEQYF
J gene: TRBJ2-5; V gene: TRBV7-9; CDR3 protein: CASRGRTGQQETQYF
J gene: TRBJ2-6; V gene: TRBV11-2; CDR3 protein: CASSLGGSGANVLTF
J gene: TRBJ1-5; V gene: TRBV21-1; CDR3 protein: CASDRDGNQPQHF
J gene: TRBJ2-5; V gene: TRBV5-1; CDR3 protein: CASSFGGGHQETQYF
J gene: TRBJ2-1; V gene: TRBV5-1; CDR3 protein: CASSLRRIGTSGRGQFF
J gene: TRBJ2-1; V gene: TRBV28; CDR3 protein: CASSLSRLSPLWSSYNEQFF